Listed here are 17 T cell receptor beta chains from one sample, sequenced in a study of cytomegalovirus exposure and HLA in healthy donors. The study ran its PCR with 60 Vbeta and 13 Jbeta primers. Libraries were prepared by immunoSEQ multiplex PCR; TCRdb keeps only in-frame clonotypes and omits some of them. The repertoire holds approximately 120,000 clones, approximately 87% seen once, with 15% to 25% in the top ten. The specimen sequenced was PBMCs. Receptors originate from a man aged 18 to 30 in good health and CMV-seropositive.

The gene calls are TRBV5-1 and TRBJ2-7; TRBD1 aligns across 9 bases. J gave up 3 bases and V 4 bases, and 5 bases lay outside the gene matches. This CDR3 is built from 14 residues. Germline CDR1 reads SGHRS; CDR2 reads YFSETQ. DNA for the CDR3: TGCGCCAGCAGCGCGAGACAGGGGGGCTACGAGCAGTACTTC. Translated, it gives CASSARQGGYEQYF. Full variable domain (missing parts from reference TRBV5-1 and TRBJ2-7): KAGVTQTPRYLIKTRGQQVTLSCSPISGHRSVSWYQQTPGQGLQFLFEYFSETQRNKGNFPGRFSGRQFSNSRSEMNVSTLELGDSALYLCASSARQGGYEQYFGPGTRLTVT.

The chain joins TRBV9 to TRBJ1-1; TRBD1 aligns across 8 bases. The CDR3 contains 18 residues. Germline V gives CDR1 SGDLS, CDR2 YYNGEE. The V gene end was trimmed by 0 bases and the J gene end by 5 bases; junction bases not matched to a gene: 15. CDR3 sequence (DNA): TGTGCCAGCAGCGTAGAGGGATCGTCAGGGGGCCCGAGGACTGAAGCTTTCTTT. This translates into CASSVEGSSGGPRTEAFF.

The chain employs TRBV18 and TRBJ2-3; perhaps TRBD1 as D (6 bases). V lost 3 bases and J 1 base, leaving 8 bases between the germline ends. CDR1 and CDR2 from the germline V gene are KGHSH and LQKENI. CDR3 length equals 14 residues. CDR3 sequence reads: CASSPRQGTDTQYF. CDR3 nucleotide sequence: TGTGCCAGCTCACCCCGACAGGGCACAGATACGCAGTATTTT.

This chain joins TRBV11-2 and TRBJ1-6; a weak D match, TRBD1 (5 bases). The CDR3 has 15 residues. Trimming took 7 bases from V and 3 from J, leaving 13 bases between them. Germline V gives CDR1 SGHAT, CDR2 FQNNGV. The CDR3 protein is CASTLGGSYNSPLHF. DNA of the CDR3: TGTGCCAGCACCTTGGGGGGGAGCTATAATTCACCCCTCCACTTT.

This chain uses TRBV25-1 with TRBJ1-2; the match to TRBD1 covers 8 bases. The CDR3 extends over 13 amino acids. V was pared by 5 bases and J by 4 bases, with 3 bases of the junction left unmatched. Germline V gene data show CDR1 as MGHDK and CDR2 as SYGVNS. The CDR3 DNA is TGTGCCAGCAGTCCCGGGACAGGCTATGGCTACACCTTC. Its translation: CASSPGTGYGYTF.

The V gene is TRBV7-3, the J gene TRBJ2-7, with D maybe TRBD2 (5 bases). CDR1 is SGHTA and CDR2 is FQGTGA in the germline V gene. Deletions cut 1 base from V and 3 bases from J, with 13 bases between. The CDR3 length is 15 residues. CDR3 nucleotide sequence: TGTGCCAGCAGCTTAATGGCGGGTTCCGACTACGAGCAGTACTTC. Its translation: CASSLMAGSDYEQYF.

V and J are TRBV14 and TRBJ2-7, with no clear D. CDR3 length equals 15 residues. Trimming removed 6 bases from V and 0 bases from J, with 15 bases in between. Germline assignment: CDR1 SGHDN and CDR2 FVKESK. CDR3 region: CASRIILVISYEQYF. The DNA of the CDR3 is TGTGCCAGCAGGATTATCCTAGTTATCTCCTACGAGCAGTACTTC.

This chain joins TRBV7-7 and TRBJ2-7; weak D call: TRBD2 (6 bases). V gave up 2 bases and J gave up 5 bases, with 10 bases separating them. The CDR3 totals 13 residues. Germline assignment: CDR1 SSHAT and CDR2 FNYEAQ (reference sequence). The CDR3 region has the DNA TGTGCCAGCAGCTTATTGGGGGGTGACGAGCAGTACTTC. Protein product: CASSLLGGDEQYF.

This chain uses TRBV29-1 with TRBJ1-1; 7 bases match TRBD1. Germline CDR1 SQVTM, CDR2 ANQGSEA. The CDR3 loop spans 12 amino acids. The V and J ends lost 7 bases and 4 bases, in that order; junction bases with no gene match: 6. Written as DNA, the CDR3 is TGCAGCGCACAGGGGATGAGCACTGAAGCTTTCTTT. As protein: CSAQGMSTEAFF. The full variable domain, in which reference TRBV29-1 and TRBJ1-1 provide the parts outside the CDR3, is SAVISQKPSRDICQRGTSLTIQCQVDSQVTMMFWYRQQPGQSLTLIATANQGSEATYESGFVIDKFPISRPNLTFSTLTVSNMSPEDSSIYLCSAQGMSTEAFFGQGTRLTVV.

This clone was recorded only once. V gene TRBV6-1 combines with J gene TRBJ2-5; D uncertain. The last part of the DNA fits TRBJ2-7 better; the J call may be wrong. CDR1 is MNHNS, CDR2 SASEGT, per germline. This CDR3 has 14 residues. CDR3 DNA sequence: TGTGCCAGCAGTGAAGATCTCACAAACTACGAGCAGTACTTC. This translates into CASSEDLTNYEQYF.

The gene calls are TRBV5-1 and TRBJ2-2; 9 bases are a match to TRBD2. The V and J ends lost 1 base and 0 bases, in that order; junction bases with no gene match: 7. The CDR3 spans 18 residues. Germline-derived CDR1 and CDR2 are SGHRS and YFSETQ. CDR3 loop: CASSLKASGASNTGELFF. For the CDR3, the DNA is TGCGCCAGCAGCTTGAAGGCTAGCGGGGCTTCGAACACCGGGGAGCTGTTTTTT.

The genes are TRBV27 and TRBJ1-5; D may be TRBD1 (5 bases). Germline values: CDR1 MNHEY, CDR2 SMNVEV (reference sequence). Trimming stripped 3 bases from V and 2 bases from J, with 8 bases between. The CDR3 is made up of 14 amino acids. CDR3 sequence (DNA): TGTGCCAGCAGTTTTTCGGGGGGCAATCAGCCCCAGCATTTT. It specifies CASSFSGGNQPQHF.

The chain uses TRBV6-6 and TRBJ1-2; 12 bases are a match to TRBD1. Germline CDR1 MNHNY, CDR2 SVGAGI (reference sequence). V was clipped by 6 bases and J by 7 bases; unmatched bases: 3. The length of the CDR3 is 13 residues. The CDR3 region is CASRGQGARGYTF. The CDR3 DNA reads TGTGCCAGCAGGGGACAGGGGGCTCGTGGCTACACCTTC.

The genes are TRBV7-8 and TRBJ2-1; D is unclear. Germline V gene sequence: CDR1 SGHVS, CDR2 FQNEAQ. V lost 2 bases and J lost 3, with 17 bases in between. The CDR3 length is 17 residues. DNA of the CDR3: TGTGCCAGCAGCTTAAGAAGTGTGGCGGCCCGCTACAATGAGCAGTTCTTC. Residues: CASSLRSVAARYNEQFF. The full variable domain, completed using reference TRBV7-8 and TRBJ2-1, is GAGVSQSPRYKVAKRGQDVALRCDPISGHVSLFWYQQALGQGPEFLTYFQNEAQLDKSGLPSDRFFAERPEGSVSTLKIQRTQQEDSAVYLCASSLRSVAARYNEQFFGPGTRLTVL.

The V and J genes are TRBV11-1 and TRBJ2-4, with 8 nucleotides matching TRBD1. The CDR3 totals 14 residues. CDR1 is SGHAT, CDR2 FQDESV, per germline (reference sequence). V was clipped by 5 bases and J by 9 bases; unmatched bases: 9. The CDR3 DNA sequence: TGTGCCAGCAGCCCAGAAGGACAGGGAATCATTCAGTACTTC. The encoded protein is CASSPEGQGIIQYF.

The gene calls are TRBV30 and TRBJ2-2, with D unclear. V lost 3 bases, J lost 4 bases, and 9 bases lay in between. The CDR3 spans 13 residues. Germline CDR1 is GTSNPN and CDR2 is SVGIG (reference sequence). The CDR3: CAWRKRSTGELFF. The CDR3 nucleotides are TGTGCCTGGAGGAAAAGGAGCACCGGGGAGCTGTTTTTT.

The chain links TRBV5-1 to TRBJ2-3, with D unresolved. The CDR3 length is 15 residues. Trimming pared 1 base from V and 2 bases from J, leaving 11 bases between. Germline V gene sequence: CDR1 SGHRS, CDR2 YFSETQ. This CDR3 reads CASSLIRSHTDTQYF. CDR3 DNA: TGCGCCAGCAGCTTGATTCGGTCCCACACAGATACGCAGTATTTT. Full variable domain (remainder filled in from reference TRBV5-1 and TRBJ2-3): KAGVTQTPRYLIKTRGQQVTLSCSPISGHRSVSWYQQTPGQGLQFLFEYFSETQRNKGNFPGRFSGRQFSNSRSEMNVSTLELGDSALYLCASSLIRSHTDTQYFGPGTRLTVL.